This entry concerns a single T cell receptor beta chain. Its target is unknown. In this CDR3 the conserved last residue, phenylalanine or tryptophan, is missing, so a read error is likely. The DNA is left out, because the CDR3 cannot be placed on it with certainty; the CDR3 is given as TCRdb lists it. The sample originates from a study of CD8+CD57+ T cells in acquired aplastic anemia. Study information: The sorted CD4+ and CD8+ cells yielded an average around 3.2 ug of DNA. Read counts for CD4+ cells (from healthy donors) averaged about 10.8 million.

CDR1 is LNHDA and CDR2 is SQIVND in the germline V gene (reference sequence). The CDR3 is made up of 15 amino acids, end residues included. Overall study findings and caveats: Around 30 sequences, all CD8+ CDR3, were shared between patients and controls. Any difference that existed in CD8+ Simpson's diversity between patients and controls was not significant.

Genomic DNA served as template for TCR beta VDJ and CDR3 profiling. TCRdb itself ran the reads through MiXCR, one entry per CDR3 protein. The sample yields some 410,000 distinct CDR3 sequences, 65% to 80% seen once. The V call is TRBV19, the J call TRBJ1-2; the table's TRBD1 call for D was not verified on the DNA. What was sequenced was sorted CD4+, CD8+, or CD8+CD57+ T cells (not recorded which) from PBMCs. The TCR comes from a human donor in good health, serving as a control. CDR3 sequence: CASSEGTPLNYGYAL.